This passage covers 15 T cell receptor beta chains from one sample sequenced in a study of OX40 agonist ivuxolimab in advanced cancers. Clones were read by immunoSEQ multiplex PCR, and TCRdb kept only the in-frame ones, dropping some. The repertoire holds 55,000 to 70,000 clones, 86% seen once, with 0.88% in the top ten. The input for sequencing was CD4+ or CD8+ T cells sorted from blood, taken in a trial of the OX40 agonist ivuxolimab. The receptors originated from an adult with an advanced solid tumor such as melanoma, head and neck, liver or kidney cancer.

This sequence joins TRBV4-1 and TRBJ2-2, with D unclear. The germline gives CDR1 MGHRA, CDR2 YSYEKL. The CDR3 is 17 residues long. V lost 3 bases and J 3 bases, leaving 17 bases between the germline ends. CDR3 amino acids: CASSHTNSPTDTGELFF. In nucleotides, the CDR3 is TGCGCCAGCAGCCATACCAATAGTCCCACAGACACCGGGGAGCTGTTTTTT.

The V call is TRBV4-1, the J call TRBJ2-2; D unclear. The CDR3 length is 16 residues. Germline V CDR1 and CDR2: MGHRA, YSYEKL. The V end lost 0 bases, the J end lost 0 bases, and 8 bases lay between the germline ends. The CDR3 loop is CASSQEGLPNTGELFF. Written as DNA, the CDR3 is TGCGCCAGCAGCCAAGAAGGTCTTCCGAACACCGGGGAGCTGTTTTTT.

This CDR3 is CASSRGGDTGELFF. The CDR3 bases are TGTGCCAGCAGCCGAGGGGGAGACACCGGGGAGCTGTTTTTT. The rearrangement uses TRBV5-5 and TRBJ2-2; possible D gene TRBD1, 6 bases. CDR3 size: 14 residues. The V gene's germline CDR1 is SGHKS and CDR2 YYEKEE (reference sequence). The V and J ends lost 4 bases and 3 bases respectively, with 10 bases between them. Together with reference TRBV5-5 and TRBJ2-2, the CDR3 gives the full variable domain: DAGVTQSPTHLIKTRGQQVTLRCSPISGHKSVSWYQQVLGQGPQFIFQYYEKEERGRGNFPDRFSARQFPNYSSELNVNALLLGDSALYLCASSRGGDTGELFFGEGSRLTVL.

This clone was observed a single time. The chain links TRBV15 to TRBJ1-5, with 8 bases lining up with TRBD1. Germline V gene data show CDR1 as LNHNV and CDR2 as YYDKDF (reference sequence). This CDR3 has 15 residues. Unmatched junction bases numbered 3, after V lost 5 bases and J lost 0 bases. The CDR3 DNA reads TGTGCCACCAGCGCGACAGGGGATAGCAATCAGCCCCAGCATTTT. Translation gives CATSATGDSNQPQHF.

V usage is TRBV11-2 and J usage is TRBJ2-7; tentatively, D is TRBD1 or TRBD2 (6 bases each). The V gene lost 5 bases and the J gene lost 3 bases, with 14 bases spanning the gap. Germline-derived CDR1 and CDR2 are SGHAT and FQNNGV. The CDR3 is made up of 14 amino acids. CDR3 amino acids: CASSLYREDYEQYF. CDR3 bases: TGTGCCAGCAGCCTGTACAGGGAGGACTACGAGCAGTACTTC.

This chain joins TRBV30 and TRBJ2-7, with D possibly matching TRBD2 (5 bases). V was cut by 0 bases and J by 3 bases, with 9 bases left in between. This CDR3 is 13 amino acids long. Germline CDR1 GTSNPN, CDR2 SVGIG (reference sequence). This CDR3 is CAWSVPGDYEQYF. The DNA for the CDR3 is TGTGCCTGGAGTGTCCCCGGGGACTACGAGCAGTACTTC. Together with reference TRBV30 and TRBJ2-7, the CDR3 gives the full variable domain: SQTIHQWPATLVQPVGSPLSLECTVEGTSNPNLYWYRQAAGRGLQLLFYSVGIGQISSEVPQNLSASRPQDRQFILSSKKLLLSDSGFYLCAWSVPGDYEQYFGPGTRLTVT.

The rearrangement links TRBV11-2 to TRBJ1-3; D perhaps matches TRBD1 (5 bases). The V and J ends lost 1 base and 5 bases respectively, with 15 bases between them. This CDR3 spans 16 amino acids. The germline V gene encodes CDR1 SGHAT and CDR2 FQNNGV. CDR3 region: CASSLGVGTERNTIYF. The CDR3 region has the DNA TGTGCCAGCAGCTTAGGGGTGGGGACGGAAAGAAACACCATATATTTT. Filled out from reference TRBV11-2 and TRBJ1-3, the complete variable domain reads EAGVAQSPRYKIIEKRQSVAFWCNPISGHATLYWYQQILGQGPKLLIQFQNNGVVDDSQLPKDRFSAERLKGVDSTLKIQPAKLEDSAVYLCASSLGVGTERNTIYFGEGSWLTVV.

Regarding this clone: This specimen includes other DNA sequences encoding the same CDR3. The chain carries TRBV5-1 and TRBJ1-2; D not certain. Germline V gene lookup returns CDR1 SGHRS and CDR2 YFSETQ. Trimming left V 0 bases short and J 8 bases short, with 11 bases between. The CDR3 extends over 13 amino acids. CDR3 amino acids: CASSLGAGGGYTF. The CDR3 nucleotides are TGCGCCAGCAGCTTGGGGGCGGGAGGCGGCTACACCTTC. Looking up the rest from reference TRBV5-1 and TRBJ1-2 gives the full variable domain: KAGVTQTPRYLIKTRGQQVTLSCSPISGHRSVSWYQQTPGQGLQFLFEYFSETQRNKGNFPGRFSGRQFSNSRSEMNVSTLELGDSALYLCASSLGAGGGYTFGSGTRLTVV.

The chain joins TRBV30 to TRBJ2-3; TRBD2 is a possible D gene (6 bases). Per germline, CDR1 GTSNPN and CDR2 SVGIG (reference sequence). With 0 bases removed from V and 2 bases from J, the gap between germline ends came to 12 bases. There are 15 residues in the CDR3. CDR3 region: CAWSVVGGPTDTQYF. The CDR3 coding sequence is TGTGCCTGGAGTGTGGTGGGAGGCCCCACAGATACGCAGTATTTT.

The V and J genes are TRBV10-2 and TRBJ2-2; D remains ambiguous. This CDR3 has 15 amino acids. CDR1 WSHSY and CDR2 SAAADI come from the germline V gene. The ends were cut back, 3 bases at V and 5 bases at J, with 13 bases in the middle. This chain's CDR3 is CASSEGQRWTGELFF. The DNA for the CDR3 is TGCGCCAGCAGTGAAGGTCAGCGATGGACCGGGGAGCTGTTTTTT.

The V call is TRBV20-1, the J call TRBJ1-2; D gene unclear. The CDR3 length is 11 residues. The germline V gene has CDR1 DFQATT and CDR2 SNEGSKA (reference sequence). The V gene lost 6 bases and the J gene lost 6 bases, with 11 bases spanning the gap. Here the CDR3 DNA reads TGCAGTGCCATACTTCATGATGGCTACACCTTC. Its protein is CSAILHDGYTF.

The gene calls are TRBV6-1 and TRBJ2-5, with D unresolved. Trimming pared 6 bases from V and 1 base from J, leaving 12 bases between. The V gene's germline CDR1 is MNHNS and CDR2 SASEGT. This CDR3 contains 14 residues. The CDR3: CASRRAATQETQYF. Here the CDR3 DNA reads TGTGCCAGCAGACGGGCGGCTACCCAAGAGACCCAGTACTTC.

This clone was recorded once. This chain uses TRBV28 with TRBJ1-1; possible D gene TRBD1, 5 bases. CDR3 length: 13 residues. In germline, CDR1 is MDHEN, CDR2 SYDVKM. Trimming stripped 1 base from V and 12 bases from J, with 15 bases between. In DNA form, the CDR3 reads TGTGCCAGCAGTTTATTGGGGCCTAGTGCAACTTTCTTT. This codes for CASSLLGPSATFF.

This clone qualifies as medium-sized. The V gene is TRBV7-2, the J gene TRBJ1-2; no clear D. Trimming left V 2 bases short and J 7 bases short, with 14 bases between. The CDR3 is 14 residues long. The germline gives CDR1 SGHTA, CDR2 FQGNSA. The CDR3 loop reads CASSLTKGTSGYTF. DNA for the CDR3: TGTGCCAGCAGCTTAACAAAAGGAACCTCTGGCTACACCTTC.

The genes are TRBV15 and TRBJ1-3; 7 bases fit TRBD1. The CDR3 is 16 amino acids. V lost 1 base to trimming and J lost 0 bases; unmatched junction nucleotides: 3. Germline values: CDR1 LNHNV, CDR2 YYDKDF (reference sequence). Written as DNA, the CDR3 is TGTGCCACCAGCAGAGGGGACAGAGGCTCTGGAAACACCATATATTTT. Amino acids: CATSRGDRGSGNTIYF.